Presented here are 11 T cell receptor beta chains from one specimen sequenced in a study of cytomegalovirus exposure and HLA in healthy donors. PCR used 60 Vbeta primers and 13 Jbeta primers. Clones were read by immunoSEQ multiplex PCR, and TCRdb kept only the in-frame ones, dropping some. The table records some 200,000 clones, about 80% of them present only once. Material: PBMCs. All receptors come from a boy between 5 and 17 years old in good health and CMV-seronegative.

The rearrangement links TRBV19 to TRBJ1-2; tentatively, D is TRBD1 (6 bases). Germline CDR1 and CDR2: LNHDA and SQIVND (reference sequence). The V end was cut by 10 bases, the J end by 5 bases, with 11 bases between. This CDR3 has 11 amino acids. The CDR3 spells CATLRGYGYTF. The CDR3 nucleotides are TGTGCCACCCTTAGGGGGTATGGCTACACCTTC.

The CDR3 region has the DNA TGTGCCAGCAGTGAGGACAGGGCTGAAGCTTTCTTT. Amino acids: CASSEDRAEAFF. The chain has TRBV2 and TRBJ1-1, with TRBD1 identical over 8 bases. The germline CDR1 and CDR2 sequences are SNHLY and FYNNEI. V lost 3 bases to trimming and J lost 6 bases; unmatched junction nucleotides: 0. The CDR3 has 12 amino acids. The full variable domain, its missing parts supplied by reference TRBV2 and TRBJ1-1, is EPEVTQTPSHQVTQMGQEVILRCVPISNHLYFYWYRQILGQKVEFLVSFYNNEISEKSEIFDDQFSVERPDGSNFTLKIRSTKLEDSAMYFCASSEDRAEAFFGQGTRLTVV.

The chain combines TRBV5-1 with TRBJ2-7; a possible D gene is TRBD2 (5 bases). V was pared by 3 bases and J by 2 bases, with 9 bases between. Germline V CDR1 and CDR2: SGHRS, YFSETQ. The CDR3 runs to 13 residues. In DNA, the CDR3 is TGCGCCAGCAGCTACGGACTGACCTACGAGCAGTACTTC. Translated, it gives CASSYGLTYEQYF.

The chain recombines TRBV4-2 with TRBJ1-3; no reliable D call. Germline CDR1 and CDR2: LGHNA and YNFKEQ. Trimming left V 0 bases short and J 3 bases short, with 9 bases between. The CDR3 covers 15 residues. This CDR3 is CASSQDTSYGNTIYF. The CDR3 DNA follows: TGTGCCAGCAGCCAAGATACTTCTTATGGAAACACCATATATTTT.

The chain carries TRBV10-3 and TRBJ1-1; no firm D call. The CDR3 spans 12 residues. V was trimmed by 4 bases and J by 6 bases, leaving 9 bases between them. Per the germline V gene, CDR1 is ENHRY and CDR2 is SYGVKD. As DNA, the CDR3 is TGTGCCATCAGTGTCGTAGGAGCTGAAGCTTTCTTT. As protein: CAISVVGAEAFF.

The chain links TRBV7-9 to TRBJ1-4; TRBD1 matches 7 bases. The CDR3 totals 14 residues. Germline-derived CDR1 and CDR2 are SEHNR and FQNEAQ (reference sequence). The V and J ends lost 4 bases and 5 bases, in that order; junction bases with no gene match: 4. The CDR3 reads CASSSGQPNEKLFF. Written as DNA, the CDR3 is TGTGCCAGCAGCTCGGGACAGCCCAATGAAAAACTGTTTTTT.

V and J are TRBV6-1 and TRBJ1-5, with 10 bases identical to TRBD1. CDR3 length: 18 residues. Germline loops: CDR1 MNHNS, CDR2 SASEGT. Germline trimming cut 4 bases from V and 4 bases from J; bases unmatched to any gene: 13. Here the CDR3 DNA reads TGTGCCAGCAGTGTGGACAGGGGGGGTTCATTAGGGAATCAGCCCCAGCATTTT. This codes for CASSVDRGGSLGNQPQHF.

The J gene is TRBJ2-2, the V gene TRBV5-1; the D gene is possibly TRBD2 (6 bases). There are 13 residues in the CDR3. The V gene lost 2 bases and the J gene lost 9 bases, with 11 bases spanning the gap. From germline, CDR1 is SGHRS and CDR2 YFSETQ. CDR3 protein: CASSLPGGRELFF. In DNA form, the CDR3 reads TGCGCCAGCAGCTTACCCGGGGGTCGGGAGCTGTTTTTT.

The DNA of the CDR3 is TGTGCCAGTAGTGAATGGGACAGTCATAATTCACCCCTCCACTTT. Protein product: CASSEWDSHNSPLHF. The rearrangement uses TRBV19 and TRBJ1-6; 7 bases are a match to TRBD1. The J segment lost 5 bases and the V segment lost 5 bases, leaving 6 bases of the junction unmatched. The V gene's germline CDR1 is LNHDA and CDR2 SQIVND (reference sequence). This CDR3 spans 15 amino acids.

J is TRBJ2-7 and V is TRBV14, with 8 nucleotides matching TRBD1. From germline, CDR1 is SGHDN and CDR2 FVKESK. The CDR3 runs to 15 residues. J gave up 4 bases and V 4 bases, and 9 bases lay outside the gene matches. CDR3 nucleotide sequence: TGTGCCAGCAGCCGCCTAGACAGGGGAATATACGAGCAGTACTTC. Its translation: CASSRLDRGIYEQYF.

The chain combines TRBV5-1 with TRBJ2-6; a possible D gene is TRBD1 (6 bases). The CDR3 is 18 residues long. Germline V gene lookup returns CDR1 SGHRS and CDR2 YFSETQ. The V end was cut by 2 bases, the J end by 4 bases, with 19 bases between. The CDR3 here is CASSFEQGGVQGANVLTF. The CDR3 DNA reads TGCGCCAGCAGCTTCGAACAGGGTGGAGTTCAGGGGGCCAACGTCCTGACTTTC.